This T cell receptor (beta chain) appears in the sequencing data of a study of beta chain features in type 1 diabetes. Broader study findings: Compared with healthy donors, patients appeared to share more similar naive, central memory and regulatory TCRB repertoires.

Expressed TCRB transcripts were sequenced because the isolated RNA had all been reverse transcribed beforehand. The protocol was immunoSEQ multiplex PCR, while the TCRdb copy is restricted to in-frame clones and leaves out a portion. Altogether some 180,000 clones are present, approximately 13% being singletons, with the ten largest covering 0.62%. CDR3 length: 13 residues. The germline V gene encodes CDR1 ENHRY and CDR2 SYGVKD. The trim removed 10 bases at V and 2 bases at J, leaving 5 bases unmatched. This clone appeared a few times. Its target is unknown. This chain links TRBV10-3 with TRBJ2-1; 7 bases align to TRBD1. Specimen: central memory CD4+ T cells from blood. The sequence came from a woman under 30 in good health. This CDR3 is CASNRGPYNEQFF. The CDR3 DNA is TGTGCCAGCAACAGGGGACCCTACAATGAGCAGTTCTTC.